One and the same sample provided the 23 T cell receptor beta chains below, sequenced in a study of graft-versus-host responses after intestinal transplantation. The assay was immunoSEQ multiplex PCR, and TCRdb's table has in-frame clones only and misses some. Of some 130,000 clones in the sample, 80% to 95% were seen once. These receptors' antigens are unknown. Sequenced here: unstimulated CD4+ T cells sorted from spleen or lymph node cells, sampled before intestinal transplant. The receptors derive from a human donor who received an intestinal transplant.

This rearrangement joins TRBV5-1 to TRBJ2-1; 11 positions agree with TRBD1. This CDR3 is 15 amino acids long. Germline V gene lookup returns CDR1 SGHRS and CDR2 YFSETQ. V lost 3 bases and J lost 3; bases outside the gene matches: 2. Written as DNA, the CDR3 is TGCGCCAGCAGCTCGGGACAGGGGGGCTACAATGAGCAGTTCTTC. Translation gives CASSSGQGGYNEQFF.

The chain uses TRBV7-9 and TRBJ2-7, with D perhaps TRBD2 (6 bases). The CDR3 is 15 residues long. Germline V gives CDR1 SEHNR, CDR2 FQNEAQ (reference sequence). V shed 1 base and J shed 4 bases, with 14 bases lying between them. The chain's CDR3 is CASSLESAGSYEQYF. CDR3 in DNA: TGTGCCAGCAGCTTAGAGTCGGCGGGGTCATACGAGCAGTACTTC. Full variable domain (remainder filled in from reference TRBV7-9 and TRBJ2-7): DTGVSQNPRHKITKRGQNVTFRCDPISEHNRLYWYRQTLGQGPEFLTYFQNEAQLEKSRLLSDRFSAERPKGSFSTLEIQRTEQGDSAMYLCASSLESAGSYEQYFGPGTRLTVT.

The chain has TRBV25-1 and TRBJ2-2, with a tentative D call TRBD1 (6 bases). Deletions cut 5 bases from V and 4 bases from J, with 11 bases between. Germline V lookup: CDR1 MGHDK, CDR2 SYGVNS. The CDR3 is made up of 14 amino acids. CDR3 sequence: CASSKQGGTGELFF. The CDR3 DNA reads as TGTGCCAGCAGTAAACAAGGGGGCACCGGGGAGCTGTTTTTT.

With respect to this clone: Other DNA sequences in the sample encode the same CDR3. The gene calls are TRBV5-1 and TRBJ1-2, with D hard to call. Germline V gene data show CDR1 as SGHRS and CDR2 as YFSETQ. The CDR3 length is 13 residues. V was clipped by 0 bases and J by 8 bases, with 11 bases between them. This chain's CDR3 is CASSLGTGGGYTF. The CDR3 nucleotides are TGCGCCAGCAGCTTGGGGACCGGAGGAGGCTACACCTTC.

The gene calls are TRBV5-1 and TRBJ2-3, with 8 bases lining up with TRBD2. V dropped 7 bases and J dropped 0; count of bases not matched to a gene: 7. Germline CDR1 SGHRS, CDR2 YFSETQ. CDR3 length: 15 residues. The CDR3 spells CASHLAGPSTDTQYF. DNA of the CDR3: TGCGCCAGCCATCTAGCGGGCCCTAGCACAGATACGCAGTATTTT.

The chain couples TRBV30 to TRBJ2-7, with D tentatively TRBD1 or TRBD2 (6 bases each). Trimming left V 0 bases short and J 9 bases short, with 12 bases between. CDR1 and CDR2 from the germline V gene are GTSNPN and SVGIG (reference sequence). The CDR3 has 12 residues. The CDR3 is CAWSVPGGGQYF. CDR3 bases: TGTGCCTGGAGTGTACCCGGGGGCGGGCAGTACTTC.

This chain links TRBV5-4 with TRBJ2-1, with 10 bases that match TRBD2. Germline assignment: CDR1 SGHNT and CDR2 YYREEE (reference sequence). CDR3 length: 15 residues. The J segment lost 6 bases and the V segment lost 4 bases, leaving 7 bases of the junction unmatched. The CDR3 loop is CASSAPGLAINEQFF. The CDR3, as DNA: TGTGCCAGCAGCGCACCGGGACTAGCGATCAATGAGCAGTTCTTC.

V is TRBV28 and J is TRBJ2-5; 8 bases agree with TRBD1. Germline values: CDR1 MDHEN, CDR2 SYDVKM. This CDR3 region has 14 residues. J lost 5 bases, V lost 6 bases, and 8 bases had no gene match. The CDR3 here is CASSPRTGGETQYF. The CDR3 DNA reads TGTGCCAGCAGCCCTCGAACAGGGGGGGAGACCCAGTACTTC.

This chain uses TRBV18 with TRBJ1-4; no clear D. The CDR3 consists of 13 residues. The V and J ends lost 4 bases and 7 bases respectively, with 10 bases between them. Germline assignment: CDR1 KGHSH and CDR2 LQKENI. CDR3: CASSRDKTEKLFF. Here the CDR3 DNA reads TGTGCCAGCTCACGAGACAAAACTGAAAAACTGTTTTTT.

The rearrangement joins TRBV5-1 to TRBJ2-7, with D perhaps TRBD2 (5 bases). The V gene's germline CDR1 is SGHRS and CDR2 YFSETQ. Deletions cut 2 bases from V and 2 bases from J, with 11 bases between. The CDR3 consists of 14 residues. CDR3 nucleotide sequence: TGCGCCAGCAGCTTAGGAAGCGGCCCCTACGAGCAGTACTTC. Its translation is CASSLGSGPYEQYF.

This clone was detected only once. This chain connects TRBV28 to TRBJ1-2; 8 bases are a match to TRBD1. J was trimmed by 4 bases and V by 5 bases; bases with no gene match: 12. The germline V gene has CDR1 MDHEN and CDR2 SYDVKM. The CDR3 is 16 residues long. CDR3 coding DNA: TGTGCCAGCAGTCAACTACCTTCGACAGGGGTCTATGGCTACACCTTC. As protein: CASSQLPSTGVYGYTF.

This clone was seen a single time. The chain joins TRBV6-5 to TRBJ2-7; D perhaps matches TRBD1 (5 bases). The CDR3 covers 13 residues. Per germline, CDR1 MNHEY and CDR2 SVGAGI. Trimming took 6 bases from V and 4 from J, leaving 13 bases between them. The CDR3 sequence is CASRLFQGYEQYF. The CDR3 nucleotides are TGTGCCAGCAGACTATTCCAGGGATACGAGCAGTACTTC.

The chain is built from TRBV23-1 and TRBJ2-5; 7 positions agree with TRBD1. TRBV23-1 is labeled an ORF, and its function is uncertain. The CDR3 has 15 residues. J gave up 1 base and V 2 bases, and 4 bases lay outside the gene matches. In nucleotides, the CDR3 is TGCGCCAGCAGTCAAGGTGACAGGGCCCAAGAGACCCAGTACTTC. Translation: CASSQGDRAQETQYF.

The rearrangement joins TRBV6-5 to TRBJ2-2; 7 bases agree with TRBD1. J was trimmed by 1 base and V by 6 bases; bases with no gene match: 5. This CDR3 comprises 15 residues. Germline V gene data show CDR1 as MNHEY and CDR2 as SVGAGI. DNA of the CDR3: TGTGCCAGCAGCTCACAGGGGCGGAACACCGGGGAGCTGTTTTTT. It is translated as CASSSQGRNTGELFF.

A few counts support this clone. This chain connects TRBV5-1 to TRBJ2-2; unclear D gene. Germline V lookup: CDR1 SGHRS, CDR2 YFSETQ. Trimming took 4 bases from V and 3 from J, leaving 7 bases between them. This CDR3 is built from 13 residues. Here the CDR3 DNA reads TGCGCCAGCAGCCCCTCCGACACCGGGGAGCTGTTTTTT. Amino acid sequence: CASSPSDTGELFF.

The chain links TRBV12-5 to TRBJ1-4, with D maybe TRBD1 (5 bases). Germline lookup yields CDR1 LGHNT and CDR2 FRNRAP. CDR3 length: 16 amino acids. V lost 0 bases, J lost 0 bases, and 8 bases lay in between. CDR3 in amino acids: CASGLVLGATNEKLFF. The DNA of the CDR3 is TGTGCTAGTGGTTTGGTCCTAGGGGCAACTAATGAAAAACTGTTTTTT.

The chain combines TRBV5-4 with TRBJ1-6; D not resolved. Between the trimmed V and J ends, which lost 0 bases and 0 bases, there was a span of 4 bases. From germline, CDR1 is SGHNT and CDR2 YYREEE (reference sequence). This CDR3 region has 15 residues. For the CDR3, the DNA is TGTGCCAGCAGCTTGGACAGCTCCTATAATTCACCCCTCCACTTT. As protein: CASSLDSSYNSPLHF.

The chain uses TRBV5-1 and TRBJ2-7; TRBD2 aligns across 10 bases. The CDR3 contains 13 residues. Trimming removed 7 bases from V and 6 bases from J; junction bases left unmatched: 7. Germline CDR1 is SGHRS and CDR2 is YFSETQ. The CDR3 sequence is CASGTVAGGEQYF. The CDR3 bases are TGCGCCAGCGGTACGGTAGCGGGAGGCGAGCAGTACTTC.

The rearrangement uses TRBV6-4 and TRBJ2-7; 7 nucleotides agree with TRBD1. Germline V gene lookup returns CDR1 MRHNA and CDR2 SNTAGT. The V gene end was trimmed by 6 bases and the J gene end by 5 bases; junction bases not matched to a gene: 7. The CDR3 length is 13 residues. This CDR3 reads CASRPGQPHEQYF. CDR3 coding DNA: TGTGCCAGCAGACCGGGACAGCCCCACGAGCAGTACTTC.

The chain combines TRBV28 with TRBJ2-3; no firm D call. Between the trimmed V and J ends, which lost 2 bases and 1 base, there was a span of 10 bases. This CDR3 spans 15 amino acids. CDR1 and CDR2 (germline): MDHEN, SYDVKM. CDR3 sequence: CASSLRPSGTDTQYF. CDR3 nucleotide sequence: TGTGCCAGCAGTTTACGACCCTCTGGCACAGATACGCAGTATTTT.

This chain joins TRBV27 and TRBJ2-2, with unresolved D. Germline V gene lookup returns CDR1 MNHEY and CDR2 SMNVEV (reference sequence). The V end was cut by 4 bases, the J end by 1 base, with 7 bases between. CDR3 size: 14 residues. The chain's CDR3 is CASSSTGNTGELFF. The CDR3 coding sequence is TGTGCCAGCAGTTCGACGGGGAACACCGGGGAGCTGTTTTTT.

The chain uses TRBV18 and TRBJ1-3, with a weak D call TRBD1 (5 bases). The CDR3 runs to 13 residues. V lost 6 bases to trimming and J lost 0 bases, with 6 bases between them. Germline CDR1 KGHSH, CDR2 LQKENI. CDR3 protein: CASSDNSGNTIYF. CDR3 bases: TGTGCCAGCTCGGACAACTCTGGAAACACCATATATTTT.

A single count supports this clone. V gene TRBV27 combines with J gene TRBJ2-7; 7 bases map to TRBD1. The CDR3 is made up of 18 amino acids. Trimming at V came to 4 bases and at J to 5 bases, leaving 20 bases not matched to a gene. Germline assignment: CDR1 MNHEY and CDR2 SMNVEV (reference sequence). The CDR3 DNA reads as TGTGCCAGCAGTTCCCTAGATGGGTGGACAGGACGACCCGACGAGCAGTACTTC. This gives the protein CASSSLDGWTGRPDEQYF.